The 7 T cell receptor beta chains reported below all come from one sample, sequenced in a study of glioma-infiltrating T cells after dendritic cell vaccination. Time point denoted: after dendritic cell vaccination, including at tumor progression/relapse. Profiled with immunoSEQ multiplex PCR; TCRdb holds only in-frame clones, not every one. The top ten hold more than 8.5% of the sample, which has about 63,000 clones, about 84% seen once. The sequences come from blood, collected after dendritic cell vaccination. Receptors were obtained from a human donor with glioblastoma.

V and J are TRBV4-1 and TRBJ2-1, with 9 positions matching TRBD1. From germline, CDR1 is MGHRA and CDR2 YSYEKL. The CDR3 length is 16 residues. Losses at the gene ends were 4 bases for V and 7 bases for J; bases not matched to a gene: 11. CDR3 DNA sequence: TGCGCCAGCAGCCCAAATTCGGGACAGGGTTGGAATGAGCAGTTCTTC. Its protein is CASSPNSGQGWNEQFF.

V and J are TRBV9 and TRBJ2-2; TRBD2 agrees at 8 bases. The CDR3 extends over 15 amino acids. With V trimmed by 0 bases and J by 11 bases, 9 bases remained unmatched. The germline CDR1 and CDR2 sequences are SGDLS and YYNGEE. In nucleotides, the CDR3 is TGTGCCAGCAGCGTAGCTTGGGCCCGGGAGGGAGAGCTGTTTTTT. Translating gives CASSVAWAREGELFF.

The V and J genes are TRBV18 and TRBJ1-6; D not certain. Trimming removed 0 bases at V and 6 bases at J, with 12 bases between. CDR1 KGHSH and CDR2 LQKENI come from the germline V gene. The CDR3 is 16 amino acids. The chain's CDR3 is CASSPPGLPSNSPLHF. In DNA, the CDR3 is TGTGCCAGCTCACCACCCGGTCTTCCGAGTAATTCACCCCTCCACTTT.

The V gene is TRBV4-1, the J gene TRBJ1-1; possible D gene TRBD1, 5 bases. This CDR3 has 15 amino acids. V was trimmed by 3 bases and J by 4 bases, leaving 15 bases between them. Germline V gives CDR1 MGHRA, CDR2 YSYEKL. The CDR3 loop is CASSHVGGRATEAFF. The CDR3 DNA reads TGCGCCAGCAGCCACGTCGGGGGTAGGGCCACTGAAGCTTTCTTT.

The V call is TRBV7-8, the J call TRBJ2-5; tentative D call: TRBD1 (5 bases). The V end lost 2 bases, the J end lost 2 bases, and 12 bases lay between the germline ends. The CDR3 contains 15 residues. Germline V gene data show CDR1 as SGHVS and CDR2 as FQNEAQ. CDR3 DNA sequence: TGTGCCAGCAGCTTACGAAGACAGAGACAAGAGACCCAGTACTTC. It yields the protein CASSLRRQRQETQYF.

The CDR3 coding sequence is TGTGCCAGCAGCCCCCGCCCCGAGGGGGACAGGGGGCTGGGAAACACCATATATTTT. Its translation: CASSPRPEGDRGLGNTIYF. The V and J genes are TRBV9 and TRBJ1-3; TRBD1 agrees at 12 bases. V trimming: 4 bases; J trimming: 4 bases; junction bases outside the gene matches: 15. The CDR3 loop spans 19 amino acids. The germline V gene has CDR1 SGDLS and CDR2 YYNGEE.

With regard to this clone: The junction and the germline gene differ at one end; a read error may be behind it. The J gene is TRBJ2-3, the V gene TRBV7-7, with 9 positions matching TRBD1. Germline CDR1 reads SSHAT; CDR2 reads FNYEAQ (reference sequence). This CDR3 is 16 amino acids long. Here the CDR3 DNA reads TGTGCTAGCAGCTTAGGCCTGGGACAGGGCTTAGATACGCAGTATTTT. Protein sequence: CASSLGLGQGLDTQYF.